This is a list of T cell receptor beta chains from one sample in a study of T cells after yellow fever vaccination. TCRdb re-called the 5' RACE reads with MiXCR, one entry per CDR3 protein. The table shows 200,000 to 250,000 distinct CDR3 sequences, with 6% to 7.5% occurring only once. The starting material was CD4+ T cells sorted from PBMCs, obtained 15 days after the yellow fever booster vaccination. These receptors all come from a young man who received the YFV17D yellow fever vaccine. Each CDR3 is given with its conserved first and last residue. D genes are given only for firm matches. For some rows the clone size is stated as once, few or many, or as a class when expanded; others skip it.

V: TRBV18
length: 14
D: TRBD1
J: TRBJ1-4
size: -
DNA: TGTGCCAGCTCACCGACAGGGGGAAATGAAAAACTGTTTTTT
CDR3: CASSPTGGNEKLFF

V: TRBV5-1
length: 15
D: -
J: TRBJ2-1
size: few
DNA: TGCGCCAGCAGCTCGACTACCAACTCCTACAATGAGCAGTTCTTC
CDR3: CASSSTTNSYNEQFF

V: TRBV28
length: 14
D: TRBD2
J: TRBJ2-1
size: many
DNA: TGTGCCAGCCGACCTGGGGGGAGGGCCGGGGAGCAGTTCTTC
CDR3: CASRPGGRAGEQFF

V: TRBV7-2
length: 16
D: TRBD2
J: TRBJ2-5
size: few
DNA: TGTGCCAGCAGCTTAGCCCGACTAGCGGGAATAGAGACCCAGTACTTC
CDR3: CASSLARLAGIETQYF

V: TRBV6-1
length: 16
D: -
J: TRBJ1-5
size: many
DNA: TGTGCCGGTAGGGCAGGTGGTCTATATAGCAATCAGCCCCAGCATTTT
CDR3: CAGRAGGLYSNQPQHF

V: TRBV7-9
length: 16
D: -
J: TRBJ2-1
size: once
DNA: TGTGCCAGCAGCTCCTCGGACTACTACTCCTACGATGAGCAGTTCTTC
CDR3: CASSSSDYYSYDEQFF

V: TRBV19
length: 13
D: -
J: TRBJ2-3
size: -
DNA: TGTGCCAGTAGTTCGGGGGCGGGTGTTACGCAGTATTTT
CDR3: CASSSGAGVTQYF

V: TRBV6-2/TRBV6-3
length: 12
D: -
J: TRBJ1-2
size: -
DNA: TGTGCCAGCTCCCAACCCCCTTATGGCTACACCTTC
CDR3: CASSQPPYGYTF

V: TRBV9
length: 14
D: TRBD2
J: TRBJ2-7
size: many
DNA: TGTGCCAGCAGCGTTGACAGCGGGGGATACGAGCAGTACTTC
CDR3: CASSVDSGGYEQYF

V: TRBV18
length: 18
D: TRBD2
J: TRBJ2-3
size: -
DNA: TGTCCCAGCTCACCACCCCTAGGACTAGCGGGACGCACAGATACGCAGTATTTT
CDR3: CPSSPPLGLAGRTDTQYF

V: TRBV29-1
length: 13
D: -
J: TRBJ1-6
size: -
DNA: TGCAGCGTGATGACGGGGTATAATTCACCCCTCCACTTT
CDR3: CSVMTGYNSPLHF

V: TRBV10-3
length: 15
D: TRBD2
J: TRBJ2-1
size: many
DNA: TGTGCCATCAGGGACTTAGCGGGAGGGCCCAATGAGCAGTTCTTC
CDR3: CAIRDLAGGPNEQFF

V: TRBV4-2
length: 13
D: -
J: TRBJ1-2
size: -
DNA: TGTGCCAGCGGCTCCGGGCTCCTCTGTGGCTACACCTTC
CDR3: CASGSGLLCGYTF

V: TRBV21-1
length: 18
D: -
J: TRBJ2-3
size: -
DNA: TGTGCCAGCACCCCGGGACTAGCGGGACGCCATAGCACAGATACGCAGTATTTT
CDR3: CASTPGLAGRHSTDTQYF

V: TRBV7-2
length: 15
D: -
J: TRBJ2-7
size: -
DNA: TGTGCCAGCAGCTTGATGGTAGCGGACTCCTACGAGCAGTACTTC
CDR3: CASSLMVADSYEQYF

V: TRBV28
length: 12
D: TRBD2
J: TRBJ2-3
size: few
DNA: TGTGTGTCCGCGGGAGCCACAGATACGCAGTATTTT
CDR3: CVSAGATDTQYF

V: TRBV6-5
length: 16
D: TRBD2
J: TRBJ2-7
size: many
DNA: TGTGCCAGCAGTCGCGAGGGCGGCGGGAGACCCTACGAGCAGTACTTC
CDR3: CASSREGGGRPYEQYF

V: TRBV3-1
length: 14
D: -
J: TRBJ2-5
size: -
DNA: TGTGCCAGCAGCCAACGCTACCCGAGAGAGACCCATTACTTC
CDR3: CASSQRYPRETHYF

V: TRBV12-3/TRBV12-4
length: 14
D: -
J: TRBJ2-3
size: many
DNA: TGTGCCAGCAGACTAGCTGCTAGCACAGATACGCAGTATTTT
CDR3: CASRLAASTDTQYF

V: TRBV7-2
length: 16
D: -
J: TRBJ2-4
size: few
DNA: TGTGCCAGCAGCCCTACGCCGGCCCTAGCCAAAAACATTCAGTACTTC
CDR3: CASSPTPALAKNIQYF

V: TRBV12-3/TRBV12-4
length: 16
D: TRBD1
J: TRBJ1-3
size: few
DNA: TGTGCCAGCAGTCATGACAGGGAGACCTCTGGAAACACCATATATTTT
CDR3: CASSHDRETSGNTIYF

V: TRBV12-3/TRBV12-4
length: 15
D: -
J: TRBJ2-4
size: many
DNA: TGTGCCAGCAGTTTAGTTTCAGGGTTCAAAAACATTCAGTACTTC
CDR3: CASSLVSGFKNIQYF

V: TRBV28
length: 14
D: TRBD1
J: TRBJ1-2
size: few
DNA: TGTGCCAGCAGGAGTGAGGGGGCCGCCTTAGGCTACACCTTC
CDR3: CASRSEGAALGYTF

V: TRBV5-4
length: 17
D: -
J: TRBJ2-7
size: -
DNA: TGTGCCAGCAGCTTGGATGGGTGGGCGGCCAGCTCCTACGAGCAGTACTTC
CDR3: CASSLDGWAASSYEQYF

V: TRBV20-1
length: 15
D: TRBD2
J: TRBJ2-7
size: many
DNA: TGCAGTGCTAGAGGCCTGCTAGCGGGAGACTACGAGCAGTACTTC
CDR3: CSARGLLAGDYEQYF

V: TRBV9
length: 15
D: TRBD1
J: TRBJ2-5
size: many
DNA: TGTGCCAGCAGCGTAGCTAGGACAGGCCGAGAGACCCAGTACTTC
CDR3: CASSVARTGRETQYF

V: TRBV7-2
length: 16
D: -
J: TRBJ1-2
size: few
DNA: TGTGCCAGCAGCTTTTCGTTACGTAGAGCTAACTATGGCTACACCTTC
CDR3: CASSFSLRRANYGYTF

V: TRBV7-8
length: 14
D: TRBD1
J: TRBJ2-7
size: many
DNA: TGTGCCAGCAGCCCAGACAGGGTTGTCCACGAGCAGTACTTC
CDR3: CASSPDRVVHEQYF

V: TRBV7-2
length: 16
D: TRBD2
J: TRBJ2-7
size: many
DNA: TGTGCCAGCAGCTTAGTACCCAGCGGGATCTCCTACGAGCAGTACTTC
CDR3: CASSLVPSGISYEQYF

V: TRBV4-3
length: 13
D: -
J: TRBJ2-7
size: few
DNA: TGCGCCAGCAGCCGTCAGGAAGTGGACGAGCAGTACTTC
CDR3: CASSRQEVDEQYF

V: TRBV11-2
length: 13
D: -
J: TRBJ1-2
size: few
DNA: TGTGCCAGCAGCCCAGACGGACTCTATGGCTACACCTTC
CDR3: CASSPDGLYGYTF

V: TRBV6-2/TRBV6-3
length: 18
D: -
J: TRBJ2-1
size: -
DNA: TGTGCCAGCAGTTACTCGACAAGTAGGGGGGCCTCCTACAATGAGCAGTTCTTC
CDR3: CASSYSTSRGASYNEQFF

V: TRBV20-1
length: 13
D: -
J: TRBJ1-5
size: -
DNA: TGCAGTGCCCAACCGCCGTACAATCAGCCCCAGCATTTT
CDR3: CSAQPPYNQPQHF

V: TRBV5-4
length: 14
D: -
J: TRBJ2-5
size: few
DNA: TGTGCCAGCAGCTTATCAGCGGTCCAAGAGACCCAGTACTTC
CDR3: CASSLSAVQETQYF

V: TRBV29-1
length: 14
D: -
J: TRBJ2-7
size: many
DNA: TGCAGCGTTGGACGAGGACTTAGCTCCTACGAGCAGTACTTC
CDR3: CSVGRGLSSYEQYF

V: TRBV7-9
length: 15
D: TRBD2
J: TRBJ2-7
size: -
DNA: TGTGCCAGCAGCTTAGAGATTAGCGGGAGCGACGAGCAGTACTTC
CDR3: CASSLEISGSDEQYF

V: TRBV7-2
length: 16
D: -
J: TRBJ2-3
size: many
DNA: TGTGCCAGCAGCCGACTGGAGGGGACTGGCACAGATACGCAGTATTTT
CDR3: CASSRLEGTGTDTQYF

V: TRBV5-1
length: 16
D: -
J: TRBJ2-3
size: many
DNA: TGCGCCAGCAGCTTGGTGCGCGGGGGCGGCACAGATACGCAGTATTTT
CDR3: CASSLVRGGGTDTQYF

V: TRBV5-1
length: 11
D: -
J: TRBJ2-1
size: many
DNA: TGCGCCAGCAGCTTAACTGTTGAGCAGTTCTTC
CDR3: CASSLTVEQFF

V: TRBV18
length: 14
D: -
J: TRBJ2-3
size: many
DNA: TGTGCCAGCTCGCGGACCGATAGCACAGATACGCAGTATTTT
CDR3: CASSRTDSTDTQYF

V: TRBV9
length: 17
D: TRBD2
J: TRBJ2-7
size: -
DNA: TGTGCCAGCAGCTCAAATTCTGGGGGAGGGTCAAGCTACGAGCAGTACTTC
CDR3: CASSSNSGGGSSYEQYF

V: TRBV6-2/TRBV6-3
length: 13
D: -
J: TRBJ2-5
size: many
DNA: TGTGCCAGCAGCTGGAACAGAGGGAACCTTCGGTACTTC
CDR3: CASSWNRGNLRYF

V: TRBV20-1
length: 16
D: TRBD2
J: TRBJ2-2
size: -
DNA: TGCAGTGCCGGGGGGACTAGCGGGGCGAACACCGGGGAGCTGTTTTTT
CDR3: CSAGGTSGANTGELFF

V: TRBV5-4
length: 14
D: TRBD1
J: TRBJ1-1
size: -
DNA: TGTGCCAGCAGCGTGGACAGGTTGAACACTGAAGCTTTCTTT
CDR3: CASSVDRLNTEAFF

V: TRBV20-1
length: 14
D: -
J: TRBJ2-1
size: many
DNA: TGCAGTGCTAGGGTGAGCGGGCAAAACAATGAGCAGTTCTTC
CDR3: CSARVSGQNNEQFF

V: TRBV27
length: 12
D: -
J: TRBJ2-5
size: many
DNA: TGTGCCAGCAGCCCAAACTGGGAGACCCAGTACTTC
CDR3: CASSPNWETQYF

V: TRBV6-5
length: 16
D: -
J: TRBJ2-2
size: few
DNA: TGTGCCAGCAGTTACTCGTATCAAGCCTACACCGGGGAGCTGTTTTTT
CDR3: CASSYSYQAYTGELFF

V: TRBV5-1
length: 15
D: -
J: TRBJ1-2
size: -
DNA: TGCGCCAGCAGCTTGGCAGGAAGGGCAGGCTATGGCTACACCTTC
CDR3: CASSLAGRAGYGYTF

V: TRBV29-1
length: 14
D: -
J: TRBJ1-2
size: few
DNA: TGCAGCGTTGCCCGGAACTCAGGTGGAGGGGGCTACACCTTC
CDR3: CSVARNSGGGGYTF

V: TRBV4-3
length: 19
D: -
J: TRBJ2-6
size: -
DNA: TGCGCCAGCAGCCAAGAGAGGAGCGGTGGGATGTCTGGGGCCAACGTCCTGACTTTC
CDR3: CASSQERSGGMSGANVLTF